This T cell receptor (beta chain) was recovered during a study of response to subunit inactivated influenza vaccine. Study-wide findings and caveats: After each seasonal influenza vaccination, few new T cells are recruited, the authors suggested.

There are a few counts of this clonotype. What it binds is unknown. MiXCR was run by TCRdb on the RT-PCR reads, yielding one entry per CDR3 protein. There are hundreds of thousands of distinct CDR3 sequences in the sample; 16% occur only once, and less than 4% lies in the top ten. V was clipped by 3 bases and J by 3 bases, with 12 bases between them. The CDR3 totals 16 residues. Sequenced material: CD4+ T cells sorted from PBMCs, taken about 23 months after vaccination. V usage is TRBV12-3 or TRBV12-4 and J usage is TRBJ1-6, with D tentatively TRBD1 (5 bases). The sequence was obtained from a man between 50 and 75 years old who received an inactivated influenza vaccine. The CDR3 region is CASSFGRVGYNSPLHF. The CDR3 region has the DNA TGTGCCAGCAGTTTTGGCAGGGTGGGCTATAATTCACCCCTCCACTTT.